The 29 T cell receptor beta chains presented below share a single source sample, sequenced in a study of blood T cell repertoires in COVID-19. Some clones are missing from TCRdb's copy, which holds only in-frame ones; the method was immunoSEQ multiplex PCR. Of 55,000 to 75,000 clones listed, around four fifths are singletons. The sequencing input was peripheral blood. These TCRs come from a human donor in a cohort sampled during active COVID-19.

CDR3 sequence (DNA): TGTGCCAGCGGCCCCGTAGCCGGGAGTAGAGAGACCCAGTACTTC. This codes for CASGPVAGSRETQYF. The chain recombines TRBV5-4 with TRBJ2-5; D might be TRBD2 (6 bases). The CDR3 consists of 15 residues. The germline V gene has CDR1 SGHNT and CDR2 YYREEE (reference sequence). The germline V and J ends were trimmed by 7 bases and 4 bases, with 20 bases remaining between them.

This chain connects TRBV6-5 to TRBJ2-5, with D possibly matching TRBD1 (5 bases). CDR3 length equals 14 residues. CDR1 MNHEY and CDR2 SVGAGI come from the germline V gene. V was cut by 4 bases and J by 9 bases, with 18 bases left in between. The CDR3 loop is CASSWSAGKGAQYF. The CDR3 DNA is TGTGCCAGCAGTTGGTCGGCTGGGAAAGGGGCCCAGTACTTC.

V and J are TRBV6-5 and TRBJ2-2, with D possibly being TRBD2 (6 bases). Germline lookup yields CDR1 MNHEY and CDR2 SVGAGI. The length of the CDR3 is 14 residues. Trimming pared 6 bases from V and 4 bases from J, leaving 12 bases between. The CDR3 protein is CASRRMGGTGELFF. DNA of the CDR3: TGTGCCAGCAGGCGGATGGGAGGCACCGGGGAGCTGTTTTTT.

The rearrangement links TRBV30 to TRBJ1-4; 9 nucleotides agree with TRBD1. Germline trimming cut 1 base from V and 7 bases from J; bases unmatched to any gene: 7. Germline V gene data show CDR1 as GTSNPN and CDR2 as SVGIG (reference sequence). This CDR3 is 15 amino acids long. CDR3 nucleotides: TGTGCCTGGAGTGACCCGCACAGGGGGCCTGAAAAACTGTTTTTT. Translated: CAWSDPHRGPEKLFF.

V is TRBV10-3 and J is TRBJ1-2; D gene uncertain. The V and J ends lost 3 bases and 4 bases respectively, with 3 bases between them. CDR3 length: 11 amino acids. The germline CDR1 and CDR2 sequences are ENHRY and SYGVKD. CDR3 loop: CAISDSYGYTF. CDR3 in DNA: TGTGCCATCAGTGACAGCTATGGCTACACCTTC.

The rearrangement uses TRBV13 and TRBJ2-6; 14 bases are a match to TRBD2. The CDR3 consists of 18 residues. The J segment lost 4 bases and the V segment lost 5 bases, leaving 7 bases of the junction unmatched. The germline gives CDR1 PRHDT, CDR2 FYEKMQ (reference sequence). CDR3 sequence reads: CASSDRLAGGFGANVLTF. DNA of the CDR3: TGTGCCAGCAGCGATCGACTAGCGGGAGGGTTCGGGGCCAACGTCCTGACTTTC.

The V call is TRBV3-1 (or the pseudogene TRBV3-2), the J call TRBJ1-3; D might be TRBD1 (5 bases). Germline assignment: CDR1 LGHDT and CDR2 YNNKEL (reference sequence). The CDR3 consists of 15 residues. V lost 0 bases, J lost 4 bases, and 10 bases lay in between. Written as DNA, the CDR3 is TGTGCCAGCAGCCAAGATGCGGCAGGGGGAAACACCATATATTTT. Translation: CASSQDAAGGNTIYF.

V is TRBV5-1 and J is TRBJ1-1; 11 bases map to TRBD1. The V and J ends lost 6 bases and 5 bases, in that order; junction bases with no gene match: 9. CDR3 length equals 15 residues. Germline V gives CDR1 SGHRS, CDR2 YFSETQ. CDR3 coding DNA: TGCGCCAGCACAGTGACCGGGACAGGGGGGACTGAAGCTTTCTTT. Translation gives CASTVTGTGGTEAFF.

The rearrangement uses TRBV3-1 (or the pseudogene TRBV3-2) and TRBJ2-1, with TRBD2 identical over 9 bases. The CDR3 sequence is 13 residues long. Trimming at V came to 6 bases and at J to 5 bases, leaving 2 bases not matched to a gene. Per germline, CDR1 LGHDT and CDR2 YNNKEL (reference sequence). CDR3 region: CASRASGDNEQFF. CDR3 DNA sequence: TGTGCCAGCAGGGCTAGCGGGGACAATGAGCAGTTCTTC.

This chain links TRBV5-1 with TRBJ1-3; D might be TRBD1 (5 bases). This CDR3 has 17 residues. V dropped 0 bases and J dropped 0 bases, with 13 bases sitting between them. Germline CDR1 and CDR2: SGHRS and YFSETQ. Here the CDR3 DNA reads TGCGCCAGCAGCTTGGGGGGGACTTCGAGCTCTGGAAACACCATATATTTT. Translating gives CASSLGGTSSSGNTIYF.

This rearrangement joins TRBV11-2 to TRBJ2-3; 12 bases match TRBD2. This CDR3 has 16 amino acids. Unmatched junction bases numbered 5, after V lost 6 bases and J lost 1 base. Germline V gene lookup returns CDR1 SGHAT and CDR2 FQNNGV. CDR3 DNA sequence: TGTGCCAGCAGAAAACTAGCGGGGGGCCGCACAGATACGCAGTATTTT. It specifies CASRKLAGGRTDTQYF.

The chain employs TRBV5-1 and TRBJ1-2; D gene unclear. The V gene lost 1 base and the J gene lost 4 bases, with 5 bases spanning the gap. The CDR3 runs 12 residues. From germline, CDR1 is SGHRS and CDR2 YFSETQ. CDR3 residues: CASSLSFYGYTF. The CDR3 nucleotides read TGCGCCAGCAGCTTGTCCTTCTATGGCTACACCTTC.

The rearrangement uses TRBV7-8 and TRBJ1-3; the D is unclear. Germline CDR1 reads SGHVS; CDR2 reads FQNEAQ. The CDR3 sequence is 17 residues long. V shed 5 bases and J shed 3 bases, with 20 bases lying between them. CDR3 nucleotide sequence: TGTGCCAGCAGCCCCCTTTTCGGCATCGAGGGTGGAAACACCATATATTTT. It yields the protein CASSPLFGIEGGNTIYF.

The rearrangement links TRBV5-1 to TRBJ1-1, with D possibly being TRBD1 (5 bases). Germline assignment: CDR1 SGHRS and CDR2 YFSETQ. V lost 1 base and J lost 1, with 11 bases in between. The CDR3 consists of 15 residues. The chain's CDR3 is CASSLPTTANTEAFF. DNA of the CDR3: TGCGCCAGCAGCTTGCCCACGACAGCGAACACTGAAGCTTTCTTT.

The V gene is TRBV19, the J gene TRBJ2-3, with D hard to call. This CDR3 is built from 14 residues. Trimming left V 6 bases short and J 2 bases short, with 12 bases between. Germline CDR1 and CDR2: LNHDA and SQIVND (reference sequence). The chain's CDR3 is CASRPRSPTDTQYF. CDR3 DNA sequence: TGTGCCAGTAGACCGCGGTCCCCCACAGATACGCAGTATTTT. Filled out from reference TRBV19 and TRBJ2-3, the complete variable domain reads DGGITQSPKYLFRKEGQNVTLSCEQNLNHDAMYWYRQDPGQGLRLIYYSQIVNDFQKGDIAEGYSVSREKKESFPLTVTSAQKNPTAFYLCASRPRSPTDTQYFGPGTRLTVL.

The DNA of the CDR3 is TGCGCCAGCAGCCAAGCGTTGCTAGCGAAATACAATGAGCAGTTCTTC. Its protein is CASSQALLAKYNEQFF. This chain joins TRBV4-1 and TRBJ2-1; possible D gene TRBD2, 6 bases. Trimming shortened V by 1 base and J by 4 bases, and 14 bases separated the two germline ends. Per the germline V gene, CDR1 is MGHRA and CDR2 is YSYEKL. This CDR3 is built from 16 residues.

This clone was picked up one time. This chain joins TRBV2 and TRBJ2-1, with a weak D call TRBD2 (5 bases). Germline assignment: CDR1 SNHLY and CDR2 FYNNEI. The CDR3 runs 12 residues. V lost 6 bases and J lost 4, with 7 bases in between. The CDR3 sequence: CASSGMYNEQFF. The CDR3 DNA is TGTGCCAGCAGCGGGATGTACAATGAGCAGTTCTTC.

The chain is built from TRBV6-1 and TRBJ1-3; 7 bases are a match to TRBD1. The CDR3 has 15 amino acids. V trimming: 2 bases; J trimming: 4 bases; junction bases outside the gene matches: 5. Germline V gene lookup returns CDR1 MNHNS and CDR2 SASEGT. The CDR3 sequence is CASSEPKTGGNTIYF. Here the CDR3 DNA reads TGTGCCAGCAGTGAACCGAAGACAGGGGGAAACACCATATATTTT.

The gene calls are TRBV2 and TRBJ2-2; D gene unclear. Trimming shortened V by 5 bases and J by 4 bases, and 8 bases separated the two germline ends. The germline V gene has CDR1 SNHLY and CDR2 FYNNEI. The CDR3 sequence is 13 residues long. The CDR3 bases are TGTGCCAGCAGTCTGACAAGCACCGGGGAGCTGTTTTTT. Protein product: CASSLTSTGELFF.

This clone was seen once. The chain employs TRBV19 and TRBJ2-2, with 8 bases matching TRBD1. Trimming took 3 bases from V and 0 from J; bases not matched to a gene: 6. The CDR3 is 17 residues long. CDR1 and CDR2 from the germline V gene are LNHDA and SQIVND (reference sequence). The CDR3 DNA reads TGTGCCAGTAGTATTTTCCTACAGGGGGCGAACACCGGGGAGCTGTTTTTT. Translation gives CASSIFLQGANTGELFF.

V and J are TRBV15 and TRBJ2-7, with a possible D match to TRBD2 (7 bases). CDR1 is LNHNV, CDR2 YYDKDF, per germline (reference sequence). With 5 bases removed from V and 7 bases from J, the gap between germline ends came to 18 bases. This CDR3 has 14 residues. The DNA for the CDR3 is TGTGCCACCAGCCCGCACCGGGGGGCGGGGGAGCAGTACTTC. Protein product: CATSPHRGAGEQYF. Filled out from reference TRBV15 and TRBJ2-7, the complete variable domain reads DAMVIQNPRYQVTQFGKPVTLSCSQTLNHNVMYWYQQKSSQAPKLLFHYYDKDFNNEADTPDNFQSRRPNTSFCFLDIRSPGLGDTAMYLCATSPHRGAGEQYFGPGTRLTVT.

The chain couples TRBV27 to TRBJ1-5; maybe TRBD1 (6 bases). V was cut by 6 bases and J by 3 bases, with 12 bases left in between. The CDR3 runs 14 residues. Germline V gives CDR1 MNHEY, CDR2 SMNVEV (reference sequence). CDR3 sequence: CASSPDRYNQPQHF. The CDR3 bases are TGTGCCAGCAGCCCGGACAGATACAATCAGCCCCAGCATTTT.

The sample holds one count of this clone. The CDR3 protein is CASSQETGTGVGGYGYTF. CDR3 nucleotide sequence: TGTGCCAGCAGCCAAGAGACCGGGACAGGCGTGGGTGGCTATGGCTACACCTTC. The rearrangement links TRBV3-1 (or the pseudogene TRBV3-2) to TRBJ1-2; TRBD1 matches at 8 bases. Germline V gene sequence: CDR1 LGHDT, CDR2 YNNKEL (reference sequence). V was pared by 0 bases and J by 4 bases, with 13 bases of the junction left unmatched. The CDR3 is made up of 18 amino acids.

With regard to this clone: This CDR3 is also generated by other DNA sequences in the sample. The V call is TRBV7-9, the J call TRBJ1-2; 7 nucleotides align to TRBD1. The CDR3 spans 13 residues. CDR1 and CDR2 from the germline V gene are SEHNR and FQNEAQ (reference sequence). Trimming took 2 bases from V and 7 from J; bases not matched to a gene: 4. The CDR3 is CASSLKGAGGYTF. CDR3 bases: TGTGCCAGCAGCTTAAAGGGGGCGGGTGGCTACACCTTC. Filled out from reference TRBV7-9 and TRBJ1-2, the complete variable domain reads DTGVSQNPRHKITKRGQNVTFRCDPISEHNRLYWYRQTLGQGPEFLTYFQNEAQLEKSRLLSDRFSAERPKGSFSTLEIQRTEQGDSAMYLCASSLKGAGGYTFGSGTRLTVV.

This chain joins TRBV7-3 and TRBJ1-2, with D possibly being TRBD1 (5 bases). The V gene's germline CDR1 is SGHTA and CDR2 FQGTGA. This CDR3 spans 13 amino acids. The V end was cut by 3 bases, the J end by 7 bases, with 12 bases between. The CDR3 sequence: CASSFDARGGYTF. CDR3 in DNA: TGTGCCAGCAGCTTCGACGCAAGGGGTGGCTACACCTTC.

This chain connects TRBV5-1 to TRBJ1-1; TRBD1 might be the D (6 bases). With 0 bases removed from V and 7 bases from J, the gap between germline ends came to 10 bases. From germline, CDR1 is SGHRS and CDR2 YFSETQ. The CDR3 totals 13 residues. The CDR3 sequence: CASSLDPGVEAFF. The DNA of the CDR3 is TGCGCCAGCAGCTTGGATCCAGGGGTTGAAGCTTTCTTT.

The chain joins TRBV5-4 to TRBJ2-5; weak D call: TRBD1 (6 bases). V lost 0 bases to trimming and J lost 3 bases, with 12 bases between them. CDR3 length equals 15 residues. In germline, CDR1 is SGHNT, CDR2 YYREEE (reference sequence). CDR3 nucleotide sequence: TGTGCCAGCAGCTTGGAGATAGGGGGAGAAGAGACCCAGTACTTC. Its protein product is CASSLEIGGEETQYF. The whole variable domain, remainder taken from reference TRBV5-4 and TRBJ2-5, is ETGVTQSPTHLIKTRGQQVTLRCSSQSGHNTVSWYQQALGQGPQFIFQYYREEENGRGNFPPRFSGLQFPNYSSELNVNALELDDSALYLCASSLEIGGEETQYFGPGTRLLVL.

The chain has TRBV5-1 and TRBJ1-1; D remains unclear. Germline V lookup: CDR1 SGHRS, CDR2 YFSETQ. V lost 0 bases, J lost 3 bases, and 6 bases lay in between. The CDR3 extends over 13 amino acids. CDR3 DNA: TGCGCCAGCAGCTTGGGAGAGTACACTGAAGCTTTCTTT. Translation: CASSLGEYTEAFF.

This chain uses TRBV27 with TRBJ1-2; 7 positions match TRBD1. J was trimmed by 2 bases and V by 7 bases; bases with no gene match: 10. The CDR3 contains 15 residues. CDR1 and CDR2 (germline): MNHEY, SMNVEV (reference sequence). The CDR3 region has the DNA TGTGCCAGCACGGAACCAGGGGGAATGAACTATGGCTACACCTTC. This gives the protein CASTEPGGMNYGYTF.